Listed here is a single T cell receptor beta chain. The germline V gene encodes CDR1 SGHTA and CDR2 FQGNSA. The CDR3 spans 15 residues. Trimming pared 2 bases from V and 6 bases from J, leaving 13 bases between. The data derive from a study of blood T cell repertoires in COVID-19. The table came from immunoSEQ multiplex PCR; TCRdb's copy has only in-frame clones and leaves some out. The sample comprises tens of thousands of clones, about nine tenths of which are singletons, and over 35% rests with the top ten. The source is a human donor in a cohort sampled during active COVID-19. This chain links TRBV7-2 with TRBJ2-2, with D maybe TRBD2 (5 bases). Sequences were obtained from peripheral blood. The CDR3 DNA is TGTGCCAGCAGCTTAATTGGACTCACCTCCGGGGAGCTGTTTTTT. Translated: CASSLIGLTSGELFF.